The 14 T cell receptor beta chains presented below share a single source sample, sequenced in a study of cytomegalovirus exposure and HLA in healthy donors. The PCR used 60 Vbeta and 13 Jbeta primers. TCRdb keeps only in-frame clones here, not all; method: immunoSEQ multiplex PCR. Among approximately 240,000 clones listed, 77% were seen once. The sequenced sample consisted of PBMCs. Receptor source: a woman aged 55-69 years in good health and CMV-seropositive.

The chain recombines TRBV2 with TRBJ1-4; no clear D gene. The CDR3 consists of 13 residues. Germline V gene sequence: CDR1 SNHLY, CDR2 FYNNEI. V dropped 3 bases and J dropped 5 bases, with 7 bases sitting between them. The CDR3 nucleotides read TGTGCCAGCAGTGAGGAGGGAAATGAAAAACTGTTTTTT. It is translated as CASSEEGNEKLFF.

The gene calls are TRBV5-6 and TRBJ1-1; 7 bases line up with TRBD1. The germline gives CDR1 SGHDT, CDR2 YYEEEE. V gave up 6 bases and J gave up 5 bases; unmatched junction bases: 7. This CDR3 spans 13 amino acids. The chain's CDR3 is CASKGQSRTEAFF. Here the CDR3 DNA reads TGTGCCAGCAAGGGACAGTCTAGGACTGAAGCTTTCTTT.

The CDR3 DNA is TGTGCCAGCAGCTCCGGACTAGCGGGAGGGCCGTACGAGCAGTACTTC. It translates to CASSSGLAGGPYEQYF. The chain employs TRBV7-9 and TRBJ2-7, with 15 nucleotides matching TRBD2. Trimming took 4 bases from V and 4 from J; bases not matched to a gene: 5. The CDR3 consists of 16 residues. Per germline, CDR1 SEHNR and CDR2 FQNEAQ (reference sequence).

The chain joins TRBV10-3 to TRBJ1-3; 8 bases agree with TRBD1. The J segment lost 4 bases and the V segment lost 0 bases, leaving 2 bases of the junction unmatched. The germline V gene encodes CDR1 ENHRY and CDR2 SYGVKD. The CDR3 is 15 residues long. CDR3: CAISESGTGGNTIYF. The CDR3 DNA follows: TGTGCCATCAGTGAGTCCGGGACAGGAGGAAACACCATATATTTT.

This chain joins TRBV5-1 and TRBJ2-7, with 8 bases lining up with TRBD1. The V and J ends lost 0 bases and 3 bases, in that order; junction bases with no gene match: 5. This CDR3 has 15 residues. The germline V gene has CDR1 SGHRS and CDR2 YFSETQ. In nucleotides, the CDR3 is TGCGCCAGCAGCTTGGATCAGGGGGCAATCTACGAGCAGTACTTC. It specifies CASSLDQGAIYEQYF.

This clone was detected only a few times. The rearrangement joins TRBV21-1 to TRBJ2-1; TRBD1 was called by the table and not checked on the DNA. TRBV21-1 is designated a pseudogene. This CDR3 region has 16 residues. The CDR3 region has the DNA TGTGCCAGCAGCAAAGAAAGGGGACAGGGAGAGAATGAGCAGTTCTTC. This encodes CASSKERGQGENEQFF.

This chain connects TRBV10-3 to TRBJ2-7; tentatively, D is TRBD1 (5 bases). The CDR3 extends over 15 amino acids. The germline CDR1 and CDR2 sequences are ENHRY and SYGVKD. The germline V and J ends were trimmed by 3 bases and 3 bases, with 15 bases remaining between them. The CDR3 DNA reads as TGTGCCATCAGTGATAGGGTCAGGGTGGGCTACGAGCAGTACTTC. Protein product: CAISDRVRVGYEQYF.

This chain links TRBV5-1 with TRBJ1-2; TRBD1 might be the D (5 bases). The CDR3 runs 14 residues. The germline V and J ends were trimmed by 1 base and 3 bases, with 10 bases remaining between them. CDR1 and CDR2 (germline): SGHRS, YFSETQ. CDR3 coding DNA: TGCGCCAGCAGCTTGATACCCAGGGACTATGGCTACACCTTC. It encodes CASSLIPRDYGYTF.

The V and J genes are TRBV30 and TRBJ1-1, with 7 positions matching TRBD1. J lost 7 bases, V lost 4 bases, and 9 bases had no gene match. The CDR3 sequence is 13 residues long. Germline V lookup: CDR1 GTSNPN, CDR2 SVGIG (reference sequence). The CDR3 loop reads CAWIKSQGLEAFF. The CDR3 DNA follows: TGTGCCTGGATCAAGTCACAGGGGCTTGAAGCTTTCTTT.

The chain combines TRBV4-1 with TRBJ2-7; D perhaps matches TRBD1 (6 bases). Trimming removed 2 bases at V and 5 bases at J, with 13 bases between. The CDR3 runs 14 residues. From germline, CDR1 is MGHRA and CDR2 YSYEKL. The CDR3 nucleotides are TGCGCCAGCAGCCAAATACAGGGTGTCAACGAGCAGTACTTC. Translated, it gives CASSQIQGVNEQYF.

The chain has TRBV18 and TRBJ2-1; tentative D call: TRBD1 (6 bases). With 3 bases removed from V and 3 bases from J, the gap between germline ends came to 12 bases. Germline assignment: CDR1 KGHSH and CDR2 LQKENI. The CDR3 covers 15 residues. The CDR3 region is CASSPKVGGYNEQFF. Written as DNA, the CDR3 is TGTGCCAGCTCACCTAAAGTAGGGGGCTACAATGAGCAGTTCTTC.

This chain links TRBV6-1 with TRBJ2-5, with D possibly matching TRBD2 (5 bases). With 8 bases removed from V and 7 bases from J, the gap between germline ends came to 14 bases. This CDR3 spans 12 amino acids. CDR1 is MNHNS, CDR2 SASEGT, per germline. CDR3 in amino acids: CASASSQWTQYF. The DNA for the CDR3 is TGTGCCAGCGCTAGCTCCCAATGGACCCAGTACTTC.

This chain uses TRBV7-9 with TRBJ2-1, with 7 bases lining up with TRBD2. The CDR3 is 15 residues long. The V and J ends lost 3 bases and 5 bases, in that order; junction bases with no gene match: 7. Looked up from germline, CDR1 is SEHNR and CDR2 is FQNEAQ (reference sequence). The CDR3: CASSLYGGTNNEQFF. For the CDR3, the DNA is TGTGCCAGCAGCTTGTACGGGGGGACCAACAATGAGCAGTTCTTC.

J is TRBJ1-2 and V is TRBV28; D is uncertain. The CDR3 length is 11 residues. Germline CDR1 is MDHEN and CDR2 is SYDVKM. Trimming cost V 7 bases and J 8 bases, with 11 bases left between them. DNA for the CDR3: TGTGCCAGCACCGCCCCCGGGGGCTACACCTTC. Residues: CASTAPGGYTF.